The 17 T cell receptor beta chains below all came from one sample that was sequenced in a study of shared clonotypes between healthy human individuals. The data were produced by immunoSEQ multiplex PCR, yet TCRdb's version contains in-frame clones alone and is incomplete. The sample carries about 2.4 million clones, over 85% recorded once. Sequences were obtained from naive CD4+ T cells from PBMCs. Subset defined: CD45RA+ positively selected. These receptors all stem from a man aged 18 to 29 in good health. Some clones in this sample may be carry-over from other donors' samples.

The CDR3 loop reads CASRVSGETGELFF. In DNA, the CDR3 is TGTGCCAGCAGGGTCTCGGGAGAGACCGGGGAGCTGTTTTTT. The genes are TRBV7-3 and TRBJ2-2; the D gene is possibly TRBD2 (6 bases). Germline CDR1 and CDR2: SGHTA and FQGTGA. This CDR3 is 14 amino acids long. V was trimmed by 6 bases and J by 5 bases, leaving 13 bases between them.

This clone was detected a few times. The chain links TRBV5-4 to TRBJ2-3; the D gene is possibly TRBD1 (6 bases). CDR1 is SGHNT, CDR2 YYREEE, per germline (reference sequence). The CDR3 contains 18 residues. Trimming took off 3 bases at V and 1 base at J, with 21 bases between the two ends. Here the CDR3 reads CASSSSRAGVARTDTQYF. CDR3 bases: TGTGCCAGCAGCTCTTCACGAGCAGGGGTAGCCCGCACAGATACGCAGTATTTT. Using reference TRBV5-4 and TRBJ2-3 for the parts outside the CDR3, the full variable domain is ETGVTQSPTHLIKTRGQQVTLRCSSQSGHNTVSWYQQALGQGPQFIFQYYREEENGRGNFPPRFSGLQFPNYSSELNVNALELDDSALYLCASSSSRAGVARTDTQYFGPGTRLTVL.

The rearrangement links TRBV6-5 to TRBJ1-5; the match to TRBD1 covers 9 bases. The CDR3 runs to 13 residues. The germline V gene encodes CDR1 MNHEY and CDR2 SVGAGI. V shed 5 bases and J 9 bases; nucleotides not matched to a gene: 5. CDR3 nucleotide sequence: TGTGCCAGCAGTCGGACAGGGGATTCGCCCCAGCATTTT. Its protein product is CASSRTGDSPQHF.

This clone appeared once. The CDR3 protein is CASSLIAGGREQYF. The CDR3 coding sequence is TGTGCCAGCAGTTTAATAGCGGGAGGGCGGGAGCAGTACTTC. The rearrangement uses TRBV27 and TRBJ2-7; 11 bases line up with TRBD2. CDR3 length: 14 residues. J lost 7 bases, V lost 2 bases, and 4 bases had no gene match. In germline, CDR1 is MNHEY, CDR2 SMNVEV (reference sequence).

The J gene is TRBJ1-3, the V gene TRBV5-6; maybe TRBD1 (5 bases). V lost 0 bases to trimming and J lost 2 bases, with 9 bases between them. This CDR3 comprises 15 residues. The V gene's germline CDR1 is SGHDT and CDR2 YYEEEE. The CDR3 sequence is CASSLAPGPGNTIYF. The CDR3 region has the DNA TGTGCCAGCAGCTTGGCCCCAGGGCCTGGAAACACCATATATTTT.

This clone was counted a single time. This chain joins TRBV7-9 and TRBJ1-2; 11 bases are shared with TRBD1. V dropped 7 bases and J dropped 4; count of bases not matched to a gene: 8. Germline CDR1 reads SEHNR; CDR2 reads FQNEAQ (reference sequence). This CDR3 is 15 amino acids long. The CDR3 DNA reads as TGTGCCAGCACCGAAGGGACAGGGGGGCTCTATGGCTACACCTTC. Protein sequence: CASTEGTGGLYGYTF.

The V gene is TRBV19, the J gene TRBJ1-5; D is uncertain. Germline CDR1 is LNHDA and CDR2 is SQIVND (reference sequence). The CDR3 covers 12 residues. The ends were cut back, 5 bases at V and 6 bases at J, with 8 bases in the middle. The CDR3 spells CASSPASQPQHF. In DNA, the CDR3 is TGTGCCAGTAGTCCGGCGTCTCAGCCCCAGCATTTT.

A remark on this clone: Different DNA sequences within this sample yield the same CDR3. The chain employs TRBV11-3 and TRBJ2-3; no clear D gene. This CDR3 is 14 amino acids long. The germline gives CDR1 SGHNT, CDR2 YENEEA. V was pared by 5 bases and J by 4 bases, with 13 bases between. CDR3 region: CASSTRDRADTQYF. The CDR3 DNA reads TGTGCCAGCAGCACCCGCGATAGGGCAGATACGCAGTATTTT.

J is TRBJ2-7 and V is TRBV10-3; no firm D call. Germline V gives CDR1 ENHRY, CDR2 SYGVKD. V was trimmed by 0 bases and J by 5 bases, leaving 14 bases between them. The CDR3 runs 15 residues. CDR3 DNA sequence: TGTGCCATCAGTGAGTCAGCAGGTACGGTAAACGAGCAGTACTTC. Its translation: CAISESAGTVNEQYF.

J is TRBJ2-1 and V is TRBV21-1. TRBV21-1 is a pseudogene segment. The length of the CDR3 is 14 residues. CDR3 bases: TGTGCCAGCAGCCCGGAGCTGGGGTACAATGAGCAGTTCTTC. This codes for CASSPELGYNEQFF.

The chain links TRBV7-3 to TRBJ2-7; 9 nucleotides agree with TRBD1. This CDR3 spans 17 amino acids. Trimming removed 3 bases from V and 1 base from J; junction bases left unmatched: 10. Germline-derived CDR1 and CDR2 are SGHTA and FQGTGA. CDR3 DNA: TGTGCCAGCAGCTTGACAGGGGGAGCCTCTGGATCCTACGAGCAGTACTTC. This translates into CASSLTGGASGSYEQYF.

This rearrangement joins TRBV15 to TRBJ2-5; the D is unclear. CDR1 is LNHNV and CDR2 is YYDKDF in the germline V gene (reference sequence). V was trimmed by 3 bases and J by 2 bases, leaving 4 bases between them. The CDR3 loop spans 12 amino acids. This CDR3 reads CATSRTQETQYF. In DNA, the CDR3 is TGTGCCACCAGCAGGACTCAAGAGACCCAGTACTTC.

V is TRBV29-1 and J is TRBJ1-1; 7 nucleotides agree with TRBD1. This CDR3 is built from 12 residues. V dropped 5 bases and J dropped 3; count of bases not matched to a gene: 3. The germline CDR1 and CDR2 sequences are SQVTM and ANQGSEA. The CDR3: CSVYRGYTEAFF. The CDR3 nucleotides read TGCAGCGTTTACAGGGGATACACTGAAGCTTTCTTT. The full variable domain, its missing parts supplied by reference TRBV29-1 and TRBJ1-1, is SAVISQKPSRDICQRGTSLTIQCQVDSQVTMMFWYRQQPGQSLTLIATANQGSEATYESGFVIDKFPISRPNLTFSTLTVSNMSPEDSSIYLCSVYRGYTEAFFGQGTRLTVV.

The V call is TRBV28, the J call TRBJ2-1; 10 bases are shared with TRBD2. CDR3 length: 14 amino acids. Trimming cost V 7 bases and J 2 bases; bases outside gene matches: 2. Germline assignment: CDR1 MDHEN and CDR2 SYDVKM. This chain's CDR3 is CASKLAGPYNEQFF. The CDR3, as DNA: TGTGCCAGCAAACTAGCGGGGCCCTACAATGAGCAGTTCTTC.

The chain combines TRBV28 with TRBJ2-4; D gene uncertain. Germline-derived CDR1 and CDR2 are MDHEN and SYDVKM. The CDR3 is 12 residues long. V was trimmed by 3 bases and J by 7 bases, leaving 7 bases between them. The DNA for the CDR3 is TGTGCCAGCAGTTTCTCTCGGAACATTCAGTACTTC. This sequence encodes CASSFSRNIQYF. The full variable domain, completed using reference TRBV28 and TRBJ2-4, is DVKVTQSSRYLVKRTGEKVFLECVQDMDHENMFWYRQDPGLGLRLIYFSYDVKMKEKGDIPEGYSVSREKKERFSLILESASTNQTSMYLCASSFSRNIQYFGAGTRLSVL.

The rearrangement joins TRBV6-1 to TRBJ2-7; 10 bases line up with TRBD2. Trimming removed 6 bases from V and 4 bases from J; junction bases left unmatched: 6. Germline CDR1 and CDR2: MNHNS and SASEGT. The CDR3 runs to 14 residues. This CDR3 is CASRFTSGTYEQYF. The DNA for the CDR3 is TGTGCCAGCAGGTTTACTAGCGGGACTTACGAGCAGTACTTC.

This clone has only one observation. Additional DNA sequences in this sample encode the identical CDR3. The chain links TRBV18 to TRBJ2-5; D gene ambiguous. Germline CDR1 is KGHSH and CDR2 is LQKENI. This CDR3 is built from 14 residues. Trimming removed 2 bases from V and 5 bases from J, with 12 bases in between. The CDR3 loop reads CASSPASGRETQYF. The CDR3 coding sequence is TGTGCCAGCTCACCAGCATCAGGTCGCGAGACCCAGTACTTC.